This TCR beta chain was recorded in a study of blood T cell repertoires in COVID-19. For the study at large: COVID-19 samples collected from the United States, Italy and Spain covered acute and convalescent phases. T cells, B-cell-depleted T cells, or PBMCs supplied cDNA or gDNA.

Study processing details: It was from reference gene primer amplification that nucleated cell counts were estimated. Only in-frame clones appear in the TCRdb table, and some are missing; sequencing was by immunoSEQ multiplex PCR. V and J calls plus clone size are reproduced from that table; the DNA served to infer D and trimming. The table lists 250,000 to 400,000 clones, over 75% of them singletons. Trimming shortened V by 4 bases and J by 4 bases, and 16 bases separated the two germline ends. CDR3 length: 14 residues. In germline, CDR1 is SQVTM, CDR2 ANQGSEA. Input material: peripheral blood. The clonotype comes from a man between 45 and 60 years old with active or convalescent COVID-19. V and J are TRBV29-1 and TRBJ1-1; D not resolved. The CDR3 region is CSVGSLRSGTEAFF. Here the CDR3 DNA reads TGCAGCGTTGGGTCCCTCCGATCGGGCACTGAAGCTTTCTTT.